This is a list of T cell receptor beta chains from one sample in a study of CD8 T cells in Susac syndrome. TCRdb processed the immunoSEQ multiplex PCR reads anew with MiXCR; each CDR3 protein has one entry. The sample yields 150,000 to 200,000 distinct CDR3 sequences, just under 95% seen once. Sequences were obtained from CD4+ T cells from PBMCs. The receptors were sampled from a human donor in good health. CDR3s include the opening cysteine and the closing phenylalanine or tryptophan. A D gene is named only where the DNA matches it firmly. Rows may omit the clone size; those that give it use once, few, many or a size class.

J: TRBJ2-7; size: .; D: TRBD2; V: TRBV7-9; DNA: TGTGCCAGCAGCTACACTGCTGCTGGCGGGGGGGGCTACGAGCAGTACTTC; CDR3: CASSYTAAGGGGYEQYF
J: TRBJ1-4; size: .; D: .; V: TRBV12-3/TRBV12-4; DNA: TGTGCCAGCAGGTCCCCCTCTACCTCTAATGAAAAACTGTTTTTT; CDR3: CASRSPSTSNEKLFF
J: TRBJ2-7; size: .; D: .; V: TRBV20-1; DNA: TGCAGTGCTAGCAATCCGGGCAGGGGACAGTACTTC; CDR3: CSASNPGRGQYF
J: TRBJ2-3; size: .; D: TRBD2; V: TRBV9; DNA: TGTGCCAGCAGCGTAGAGGAGACTAGCGGGGTGAGCACAGATACGCAGTATTTT; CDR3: CASSVEETSGVSTDTQYF
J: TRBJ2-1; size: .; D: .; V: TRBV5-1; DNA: TGCGCCAGCAGCTTGGACTACCAAGCAGGCGGGCAGTTCTTC; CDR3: CASSLDYQAGGQFF
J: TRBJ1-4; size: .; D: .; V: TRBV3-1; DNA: TGTGCCAGCAGCCAACATCGACAGAACAATGAAAAACTGTTTTTT; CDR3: CASSQHRQNNEKLFF
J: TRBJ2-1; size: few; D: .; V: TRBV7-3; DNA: TGTGCCAGCAGCTTAAACAGGGACAATGAGCAGTTCTTC; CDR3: CASSLNRDNEQFF
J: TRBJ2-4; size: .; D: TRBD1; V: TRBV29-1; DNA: TGCAGCGTCGTGGGACAGGGAAATTACATTCAGTACTTC; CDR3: CSVVGQGNYIQYF
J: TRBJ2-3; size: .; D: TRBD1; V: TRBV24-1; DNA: TGTGCCACCAGAGGGACAGGGGTCACAGATACGCAGTATTTT; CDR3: CATRGTGVTDTQYF
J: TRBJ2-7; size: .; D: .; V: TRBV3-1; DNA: TGTGCCAGCAGCCAAGCTAGGGGCGACGAGCAGTACTTC; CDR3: CASSQARGDEQYF
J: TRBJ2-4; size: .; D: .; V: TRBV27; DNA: TGTGCCAGCAGGTACAGGGACGCCAAAAACATTCAGTACTTC; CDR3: CASRYRDAKNIQYF
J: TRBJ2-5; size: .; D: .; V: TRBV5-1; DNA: TGCGCCAGCAGCCATCCAGACAGGGAGGGAGAGACCCAGTACTTC; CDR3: CASSHPDREGETQYF
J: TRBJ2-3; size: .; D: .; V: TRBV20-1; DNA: TGCAGTGCGCCGGACTATCGAGATACGCAGTATTTT; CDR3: CSAPDYRDTQYF
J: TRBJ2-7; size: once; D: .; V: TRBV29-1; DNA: TGCAGCGTTAATTCGGGGCTAGGCGAGCAGTACTTC; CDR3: CSVNSGLGEQYF